These 8 T cell receptor beta chains originate from one sample sequenced in a study of blood T cell repertoires in COVID-19. Profiled with immunoSEQ multiplex PCR; TCRdb holds only in-frame clones, not every one. The repertoire consists of a few hundred thousand clones, with approximately 86% occurring once and the leading ten covering approximately 2%. The sample taken for sequencing was peripheral blood. The receptors were gathered from a man aged 25-40 years with active or convalescent COVID-19.

The J gene is TRBJ1-1, the V gene TRBV19, with D possibly TRBD1 on 6 matching bases. Trimming removed 6 bases at V and 4 bases at J, with 12 bases between. This CDR3 comprises 13 residues. Germline V gives CDR1 LNHDA, CDR2 SQIVND (reference sequence). In DNA form, the CDR3 reads TGTGCCAGTAGGAATACAGGGCCCACTGAAGCTTTCTTT. Translation: CASRNTGPTEAFF.

A few counts support this clone. The chain uses TRBV3-1 (or the pseudogene TRBV3-2) and TRBJ1-3; tentatively, D is TRBD1 (5 bases). There are 16 residues in the CDR3. CDR1 is LGHDT and CDR2 is YNNKEL in the germline V gene (reference sequence). V was pared by 5 bases and J by 4 bases, with 18 bases between. The CDR3 loop is CASSAWLGTGGNTIYF. The CDR3 DNA reads as TGTGCCAGCAGCGCATGGTTGGGGACTGGAGGAAACACCATATATTTT.

The chain uses TRBV30 and TRBJ1-5; 8 nucleotides line up with TRBD1. Germline CDR1 and CDR2: GTSNPN and SVGIG (reference sequence). Trimming cost V 3 bases and J 6 bases; bases outside gene matches: 13. The CDR3 consists of 16 residues. Here the CDR3 DNA reads TGTGCCTGGAGCCCAATGACAGGGGCAGGTATTCAGCCCCAGCATTTT. Its protein is CAWSPMTGAGIQPQHF.

The chain is built from TRBV5-6 and TRBJ2-1, with 7 bases fitting TRBD2. Looked up from germline, CDR1 is SGHDT and CDR2 is YYEEEE. After removal of 4 bases from V and 7 bases from J, the junction contained 11 bases not matched to a gene. There are 15 residues in the CDR3. As DNA, the CDR3 is TGTGCCAGCAGCCCCAATGGACTAGGGTTTAATGAGCAGTTCTTC. Amino acid sequence: CASSPNGLGFNEQFF. The variable domain in full, completed from reference TRBV5-6 and TRBJ2-1, reads DAGVTQSPTHLIKTRGQQVTLRCSPKSGHDTVSWYQQALGQGPQFIFQYYEEEERQRGNFPDRFSGHQFPNYSSELNVNALLLGDSALYLCASSPNGLGFNEQFFGPGTRLTVL.

The V call is TRBV18, the J call TRBJ1-2; 11 bases line up with TRBD1. The CDR3 has 15 amino acids. Per germline, CDR1 KGHSH and CDR2 LQKENI. The trim removed 3 bases at V and 6 bases at J, leaving 6 bases unmatched. The CDR3 DNA reads as TGTGCCAGCTCACCCAGTAAGGACAGGGGGCATGGCTACACCTTC. It translates to CASSPSKDRGHGYTF. The variable domain in full, completed from reference TRBV18 and TRBJ1-2, reads NAGVMQNPRHLVRRRGQEARLRCSPMKGHSHVYWYRQLPEEGLKFMVYLQKENIIDESGMPKERFSAEFPKEGPSILRIQQVVRGDSAAYFCASSPSKDRGHGYTFGSGTRLTVV.

There are a few counts of this clone. The J gene is TRBJ1-3, the V gene TRBV5-1; D not certain. V lost 1 base and J lost 1, with 6 bases in between. The CDR3 runs 14 residues. The germline gives CDR1 SGHRS, CDR2 YFSETQ. The CDR3: CASSLRESGNTIYF. The CDR3 DNA sequence: TGCGCCAGCAGCTTGCGAGAGTCTGGAAACACCATATATTTT.

The J gene is TRBJ2-7, the V gene TRBV30, with a possible D match to TRBD1 (6 bases). Trimming shortened V by 6 bases and J by 0 bases, and 15 bases separated the two germline ends. Germline V gives CDR1 GTSNPN, CDR2 SVGIG (reference sequence). The CDR3 consists of 14 residues. CDR3: CACQGQPSSYEQYF. In nucleotides, the CDR3 is TGTGCCTGCCAGGGGCAACCGAGCTCCTACGAGCAGTACTTC.

This sequence joins TRBV7-3 and TRBJ2-3; 10 bases are a match to TRBD2. V was pared by 5 bases and J by 6 bases, with 14 bases of the junction left unmatched. Per germline, CDR1 SGHTA and CDR2 FQGTGA. The length of the CDR3 is 17 residues. The CDR3 sequence is CASSPRTLAGVSDTQYF. CDR3 bases: TGTGCCAGCAGCCCCCGAACCCTAGCGGGGGTGTCGGATACGCAGTATTTT.